The 26 T cell receptor beta chains in this list originate from one sample, sequenced in a study of cytomegalovirus exposure and HLA in healthy donors. PCR employed 60 Vbeta and 13 Jbeta primers. Only in-frame clones appear in the TCRdb table, and some are missing; sequencing was by immunoSEQ multiplex PCR. The sample carries 180,000 or so clones, around 77% recorded once. Material for sequencing was PBMCs. The source is a woman aged 25-40 years in good health and CMV-seronegative.

This clone has only one observation. This chain links TRBV9 with TRBJ2-5, with TRBD2 matching over 7 bases. Unmatched junction bases numbered 8, after V lost 2 bases and J lost 4 bases. This CDR3 has 15 residues. The germline CDR1 and CDR2 sequences are SGDLS and YYNGEE. The CDR3 here is CASSVRGEAAETQYF. The CDR3 DNA sequence: TGTGCCAGCAGCGTCCGGGGGGAGGCTGCAGAGACCCAGTACTTC.

This rearrangement joins TRBV30 to TRBJ1-6; a possible D gene is TRBD1 (5 bases). CDR1 is GTSNPN and CDR2 is SVGIG in the germline V gene (reference sequence). CDR3 length equals 14 residues. V was shortened by 5 bases and J by 3 bases, with 11 bases between the two germline ends. The CDR3 DNA reads TGTGCCTGGGGGCCAGGGATCTATAATTCACCCCTCCACTTT. This translates into CAWGPGIYNSPLHF.

The chain joins TRBV10-2 to TRBJ1-6; D is ambiguous. Germline CDR1 is WSHSY and CDR2 is SAAADI. This CDR3 region has 12 residues. Deletions cut 0 bases from V and 18 bases from J, with 12 bases between. The CDR3, as DNA: TGCGCCAGCAGTGAGTCGAGTTCTGGTGCCCACTTT. Translating gives CASSESSSGAHF.

The CDR3 loop reads CASSLGMTGGGGNQPQHF. CDR3 sequence (DNA): TGTGCCAGCAGCTTGGGGATGACAGGGGGCGGGGGCAATCAGCCCCAGCATTTT. This chain uses TRBV5-8 with TRBJ1-5, with 10 positions matching TRBD1. There are 18 residues in the CDR3. Looked up from germline, CDR1 is SGHTS and CDR2 is YDEGEE. V lost 0 bases to trimming and J lost 2 bases; unmatched junction nucleotides: 8.

The CDR3 sequence is CASSFSGTSGDTQYF. The CDR3 DNA sequence: TGTGCCAGCAGTTTTTCCGGGACTAGCGGAGATACGCAGTATTTT. The rearrangement joins TRBV6-5 to TRBJ2-3; 11 bases are shared with TRBD2. Germline loops: CDR1 MNHEY, CDR2 SVGAGI. Trimming at V came to 4 bases and at J to 5 bases, leaving 5 bases not matched to a gene. The CDR3 length is 15 residues.

This clone came up a few times. The chain is built from TRBV7-3 and TRBJ2-1; TRBD2 aligns across 9 bases. The CDR3 spans 14 residues. V dropped 7 bases and J dropped 10; count of bases not matched to a gene: 11. Germline CDR1 reads SGHTA; CDR2 reads FQGTGA. CDR3 residues: CASTTAGGPGEQFF. Here the CDR3 DNA reads TGTGCCAGCACCACCGCGGGGGGGCCAGGCGAGCAGTTCTTC.

This clone was recorded a few times. This rearrangement joins TRBV9 to TRBJ2-7; a possible D gene is TRBD2 (6 bases). V lost 4 bases and J 4 bases, leaving 18 bases between the germline ends. This CDR3 region has 15 residues. Germline V gene data show CDR1 as SGDLS and CDR2 as YYNGEE. CDR3 nucleotides: TGTGCCAGCAGCCCTGGGACCCTGGGGAGGTACGAGCAGTACTTC. This sequence encodes CASSPGTLGRYEQYF.

The chain couples TRBV18 to TRBJ2-3, with 9 bases fitting TRBD2. This CDR3 has 15 residues. Germline values: CDR1 KGHSH, CDR2 LQKENI. J lost 6 bases, V lost 3 bases, and 7 bases had no gene match. Here the CDR3 reads CASSPPGLAQDTQYF. DNA of the CDR3: TGTGCCAGCTCACCCCCGGGACTAGCACAGGATACGCAGTATTTT.

V gene TRBV25-1 combines with J gene TRBJ2-4; D possibly corresponds to TRBD2 (5 bases). Germline CDR1 is MGHDK and CDR2 is SYGVNS. The length of the CDR3 is 14 residues. Trimming cost V 3 bases and J 7 bases, with 13 bases left between them. CDR3 nucleotide sequence: TGTGCCAGCAGTGACCCCCTCCCGGGGAACATTCAGTACTTC. Protein product: CASSDPLPGNIQYF.

This chain links TRBV15 with TRBJ2-3, with D tentatively TRBD2 (6 bases). V was trimmed by 5 bases and J by 2 bases, leaving 11 bases between them. The CDR3 contains 14 residues. Germline V CDR1 and CDR2: LNHNV, YYDKDF (reference sequence). CDR3 in DNA: TGTGCCACCAGCCGGGACTTTTCCACAGATACGCAGTATTTT. Protein product: CATSRDFSTDTQYF.

The CDR3 protein is CASSRSQTDTQWGYTF. The CDR3, as DNA: TGTGCCAGCAGCCGTAGCCAAACGGACACTCAATGGGGCTACACCTTC. The chain employs TRBV9 and TRBJ1-2; TRBD1 might be the D (5 bases). Germline V gene data show CDR1 as SGDLS and CDR2 as YYNGEE. There are 16 residues in the CDR3. The V gene lost 4 bases and the J gene lost 8 bases, with 24 bases spanning the gap.

The chain joins TRBV19 to TRBJ1-2; 8 positions match TRBD1. CDR1 and CDR2 from the germline V gene are LNHDA and SQIVND (reference sequence). Trimming removed 6 bases from V and 2 bases from J; junction bases left unmatched: 8. CDR3 length: 15 residues. As DNA, the CDR3 is TGTGCCAGTAGCATGGGGACAGGCCGAAACTATGGCTACACCTTC. It yields the protein CASSMGTGRNYGYTF.

Only a few counts were recorded for this clone. Other DNA variants within this sample encode the same CDR3. The V gene is TRBV5-1, the J gene TRBJ1-1; D is possibly TRBD1 (5 bases). Looked up from germline, CDR1 is SGHRS and CDR2 is YFSETQ. The length of the CDR3 is 19 residues. Trimming shortened V by 0 bases and J by 2 bases, and 23 bases separated the two germline ends. The CDR3 loop reads CASSLVGARGPRANTEAFF. The CDR3 DNA follows: TGCGCCAGCAGCTTGGTTGGGGCAAGGGGCCCGAGAGCAAACACTGAAGCTTTCTTT.

CDR3 protein: CASSWGLARDEKLFF. Here the CDR3 DNA reads TGCGCCAGCAGCTGGGGACTAGCCAGGGATGAAAAACTGTTTTTT. The rearrangement uses TRBV5-1 and TRBJ1-4; tentatively, D is TRBD1 (5 bases). CDR1 and CDR2 (germline): SGHRS, YFSETQ. V shed 3 bases and J shed 6 bases, with 15 bases lying between them. The CDR3 consists of 15 residues.

The chain is built from TRBV2 and TRBJ2-1; D is perhaps TRBD1 (5 bases). Germline values: CDR1 SNHLY, CDR2 FYNNEI. This CDR3 region has 12 residues. The V end was cut by 3 bases, the J end by 9 bases, with 9 bases between. CDR3 sequence reads: CASSDRAGEQFF. The CDR3, as DNA: TGTGCCAGCAGTGACAGGGCTGGTGAGCAGTTCTTC. Full variable domain (outside the CDR3, taken from reference TRBV2 and TRBJ2-1): EPEVTQTPSHQVTQMGQEVILRCVPISNHLYFYWYRQILGQKVEFLVSFYNNEISEKSEIFDDQFSVERPDGSNFTLKIRSTKLEDSAMYFCASSDRAGEQFFGPGTRLTVL.

V gene TRBV18 combines with J gene TRBJ2-2; tentatively, D is TRBD2 (5 bases). The V end was cut by 3 bases, the J end by 8 bases, with 10 bases between. Germline CDR1 reads KGHSH; CDR2 reads LQKENI. This CDR3 region has 13 residues. The CDR3 loop reads CASSPLGGGELFF. The CDR3 bases are TGTGCCAGCTCACCTTTAGGAGGAGGGGAGCTGTTTTTT.

This clone came up a few times. The genes are TRBV6-1 and TRBJ2-7; 8 bases align to TRBD1. The CDR3 is made up of 15 amino acids. J was trimmed by 2 bases and V by 8 bases; bases with no gene match: 11. Germline CDR1 MNHNS, CDR2 SASEGT. CDR3: CASRGQGDRTYEQYF. CDR3 coding DNA: TGTGCCAGCCGCGGACAGGGTGATAGAACCTACGAGCAGTACTTC.

The CDR3 sequence is CATSSATTTGDLYEQYF. CDR3 coding DNA: TGTGCCACCAGCAGTGCGACCACCACAGGGGATCTCTACGAGCAGTACTTC. The rearrangement links TRBV15 to TRBJ2-7; 7 nucleotides match TRBD1. V was pared by 3 bases and J by 3 bases, with 14 bases of the junction left unmatched. CDR3 length: 17 residues. The V gene's germline CDR1 is LNHNV and CDR2 YYDKDF (reference sequence).

This rearrangement joins TRBV5-6 to TRBJ2-7; 9 bases match TRBD1. This CDR3 comprises 12 residues. The ends lost 4 bases at V and 9 bases at J; junction bases unmatched: 5. Germline CDR1 and CDR2: SGHDT and YYEEEE. The CDR3, as DNA: TGTGCCAGCAGCACAGGGACAGGGAGGCAGTACTTC. Translated, it gives CASSTGTGRQYF.

Of note for this clone: Other nucleotide sequences in the sample specify the same CDR3. The J gene is TRBJ1-2, the V gene TRBV30; no reliable D call. Deletions cut 0 bases from V and 1 base from J, with 9 bases between. The CDR3 spans 14 residues. The germline V gene has CDR1 GTSNPN and CDR2 SVGIG (reference sequence). The CDR3: CAWSVGRGNYGYTF. DNA for the CDR3: TGTGCCTGGAGTGTCGGCAGAGGTAACTATGGCTACACCTTC.

In this sample, this clone turned up once. J is TRBJ2-5 and V is TRBV5-1; TRBD1 might be the D (6 bases). CDR1 is SGHRS and CDR2 is YFSETQ in the germline V gene. V was clipped by 0 bases and J by 7 bases, with 7 bases between them. The CDR3 totals 12 residues. This CDR3 is CASSLEGGTQYF. CDR3 DNA sequence: TGCGCCAGCAGCTTGGAAGGGGGGACCCAGTACTTC.

The chain couples TRBV15 to TRBJ1-2; 9 nucleotides agree with TRBD1. The V gene end was trimmed by 3 bases and the J gene end by 4 bases; junction bases not matched to a gene: 9. Per germline, CDR1 LNHNV and CDR2 YYDKDF (reference sequence). The CDR3 is 16 residues long. The DNA for the CDR3 is TGTGCCACCAGCAGTCCAACAGGGGGCCGGCTCTATGGCTACACCTTC. Residues: CATSSPTGGRLYGYTF.

This chain uses TRBV4-1 with TRBJ2-5; perhaps TRBD2 as D (5 bases). The J call may be mistaken, given a closer DNA end match to TRBJ2-7. Germline-derived CDR1 and CDR2 are MGHRA and YSYEKL. The CDR3 has 12 residues. Here the CDR3 reads CASSQAGYEQYF. CDR3 DNA: TGCGCCAGCAGCCAAGCGGGGTACGAGCAGTACTTC.

V and J are TRBV5-1 and TRBJ1-2; 8 positions match TRBD1. The CDR3 has 17 residues. From germline, CDR1 is SGHRS and CDR2 YFSETQ. The V segment lost 4 bases and the J segment 4 bases; nucleotides outside the gene matches: 15. CDR3 nucleotides: TGCGCCAGCAGCGCGGACCTCCGGACAGGGCTTGCCTATGGCTACACCTTC. It specifies CASSADLRTGLAYGYTF.

This chain connects TRBV5-1 to TRBJ2-5; 8 bases match TRBD1. Germline CDR1 is SGHRS and CDR2 is YFSETQ. V was pared by 3 bases and J by 5 bases, with 9 bases of the junction left unmatched. This CDR3 is 15 amino acids long. The CDR3 spells CASSSGQGRSETQYF. The CDR3 DNA reads as TGCGCCAGCAGCTCCGGACAGGGTCGGAGCGAGACCCAGTACTTC.

CDR3 sequence: CASSSGFLSPQHF. In DNA, the CDR3 is TGTGCCAGTAGTAGCGGGTTCCTTTCGCCCCAGCATTTT. The rearrangement joins TRBV19 to TRBJ1-5, with unresolved D. V gave up 4 bases and J gave up 9 bases, with 13 bases separating them. Germline-derived CDR1 and CDR2 are LNHDA and SQIVND (reference sequence). The CDR3 runs to 13 residues.